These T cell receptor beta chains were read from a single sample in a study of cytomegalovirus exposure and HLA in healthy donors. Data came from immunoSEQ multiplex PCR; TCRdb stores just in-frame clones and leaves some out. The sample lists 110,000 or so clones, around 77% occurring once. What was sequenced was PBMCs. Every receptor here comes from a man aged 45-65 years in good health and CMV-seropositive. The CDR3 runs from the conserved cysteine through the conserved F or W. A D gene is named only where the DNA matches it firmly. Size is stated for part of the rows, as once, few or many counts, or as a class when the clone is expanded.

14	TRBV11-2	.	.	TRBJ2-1	CASSLDRLVSEQFF	TGTGCCAGCAGCTTAGATCGGCTAGTAAGTGAGCAGTTCTTC
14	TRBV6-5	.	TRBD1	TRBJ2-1	CASSAGTGGREQFF	TGTGCCAGCAGTGCCGGGACAGGGGGCCGTGAGCAGTTCTTC
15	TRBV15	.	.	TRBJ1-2	CATSRDRGQNYGYTF	TGTGCCACCAGCAGAGATCGAGGACAGAACTATGGCTACACCTTC
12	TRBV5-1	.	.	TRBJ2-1	CASSREGDREFF	TGCGCCAGCAGCCGGGAGGGGGACAGGGAGTTCTTC
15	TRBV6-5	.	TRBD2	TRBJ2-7	CASSYPSGGTYEQYF	TGTGCCAGCAGTTACCCTAGCGGGGGCACCTACGAGCAGTACTTC
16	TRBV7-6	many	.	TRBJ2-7	CASSLGGGGSYYEQYF	TGTGCCAGCAGCTTAGGGGGAGGGGGATCTTACTACGAGCAGTACTTC
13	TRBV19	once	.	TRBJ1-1	CASSPRLISGAFF	TGTGCCAGTAGTCCCAGGCTCATTTCGGGGGCTTTCTTT
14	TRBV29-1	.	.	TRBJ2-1	CSVEDIRLGPEQFF	TGCAGCGTTGAAGATATACGACTAGGGCCTGAGCAGTTCTTC
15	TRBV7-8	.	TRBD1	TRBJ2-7	CASSFGTAYSGEQYF	TGTGCCAGCAGCTTCGGGACAGCCTACTCGGGCGAGCAGTACTTC
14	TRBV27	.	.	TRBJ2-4	CASSLSGFKNIQYF	TGTGCCAGCAGTCTCTCGGGGTTCAAAAACATTCAGTACTTC
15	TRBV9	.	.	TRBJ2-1	CASSPSGLAHNEQFF	TGTGCCAGCAGCCCCTCGGGGCTAGCGCACAATGAGCAGTTCTTC
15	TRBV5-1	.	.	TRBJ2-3	CASSLASSGTDTQYF	TGCGCCAGCAGCTTGGCTAGCTCCGGCACAGATACGCAGTATTTT
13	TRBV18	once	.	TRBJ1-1	CASSPQKQSEAFF	TGTGCCAGCTCACCTCAGAAACAGAGTGAAGCTTTCTTT
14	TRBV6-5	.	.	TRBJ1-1	CASARWAMNTEAFF	TGTGCCAGCGCGCGCTGGGCCATGAACACTGAAGCTTTCTTT
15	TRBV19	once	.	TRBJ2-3	CASSIGLENTDTQYF	TGTGCCAGTAGTATAGGTCTGGAGAACACAGATACGCAGTATTTT
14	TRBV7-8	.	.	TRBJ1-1	CASSLAGMNTEAFF	TGTGCCAGCAGCTTGGCAGGGATGAACACTGAAGCTTTCTTT
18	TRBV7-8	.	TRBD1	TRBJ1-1	CASSPLHGTGQLRAEAFF	TGTGCCAGCAGCCCGCTTCACGGGACAGGGCAATTGAGAGCTGAAGCTTTCTTT
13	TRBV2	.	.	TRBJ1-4	CASIGRRIEKLFF	TGTGCCAGCATCGGAAGGCGGATTGAAAAACTGTTTTTT
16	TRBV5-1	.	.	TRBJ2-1	CASSLEGQGTGNEQFF	TGCGCCAGCAGCTTGGAAGGCCAGGGGACGGGGAATGAGCAGTTCTTC
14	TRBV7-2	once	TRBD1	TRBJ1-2	CASSPQGGVSGYTF	TGTGCCAGCAGCCCACAGGGGGGAGTCTCTGGCTACACCTTC
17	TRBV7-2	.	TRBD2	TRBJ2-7	CASSPGTSGNLAYEQYF	TGTGCCAGCAGCCCCGGGACTAGCGGGAACCTAGCCTACGAGCAGTACTTC
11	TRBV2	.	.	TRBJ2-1	CASRRYNEQFF	TGTGCCAGCAGGAGATACAATGAGCAGTTCTTC
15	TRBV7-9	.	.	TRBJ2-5	CASSQYERADETQYF	TGTGCCAGCAGCCAGTATGAGCGGGCCGACGAGACCCAGTACTTC
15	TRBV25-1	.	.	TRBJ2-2	CASSGPGTNTGELFF	TGTGCCAGCAGTGGTCCGGGAACGAACACCGGGGAGCTGTTTTTT
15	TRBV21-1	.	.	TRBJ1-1	CASSLPGQENTEAFF	TGTGCCAGCAGCCTCCCGGGACAGGAAAACACTGAAGCTTTCTTT
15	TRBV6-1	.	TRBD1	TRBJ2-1	CATPTLTGSYNEQFF	TGTGCCACCCCAACTCTGACAGGGAGCTACAATGAGCAGTTCTTC
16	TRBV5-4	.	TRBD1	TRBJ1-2	CASSLGDPAGGGGYTF	TGTGCCAGCAGCTTGGGAGATCCAGCAGGGGGCGGTGGCTACACCTTC
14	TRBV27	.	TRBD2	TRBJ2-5	CASSLSRLAETQYF	TGTGCCAGCAGTTTATCCAGACTAGCTGAGACCCAGTACTTC
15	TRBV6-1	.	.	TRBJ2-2	CASSDQGMATGELFF	TGTGCCAGCAGTGACCAGGGGATGGCCACCGGGGAGCTGTTTTTT
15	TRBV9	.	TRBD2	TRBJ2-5	CASSVGEGTKETQYF	TGTGCCAGCAGCGTAGGGGAGGGAACGAAAGAGACCCAGTACTTC
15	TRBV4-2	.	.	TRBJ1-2	CASSQDAAANYGYTF	TGTGCCAGCAGCCAAGATGCGGCGGCCAACTATGGCTACACCTTC
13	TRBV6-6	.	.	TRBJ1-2	CASSPQGLGGYTF	TGTGCCAGCAGCCCACAGGGTTTAGGTGGCTACACCTTC
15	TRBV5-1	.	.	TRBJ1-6	CASSLSTTSNSPLHF	TGCGCCAGCAGCTTGAGTACGACAAGTAATTCACCCCTCCACTTT
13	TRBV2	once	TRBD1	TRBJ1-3	CASRGQAGNTIYF	TGTGCCAGCAGAGGACAGGCGGGAAACACCATATATTTT
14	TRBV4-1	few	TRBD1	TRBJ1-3	CASATGGAGNTIYF	TGCGCCAGCGCGACAGGGGGCGCCGGAAACACCATATATTTT
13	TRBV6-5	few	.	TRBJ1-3	CASRTTGRNTIYF	TGTGCCAGCAGGACAACAGGGCGAAACACCATATATTTT
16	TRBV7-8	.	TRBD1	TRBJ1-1	CASSTTRGRGNTEAFF	TGTGCCAGCAGCACAACCAGGGGGCGCGGGAACACTGAAGCTTTCTTT
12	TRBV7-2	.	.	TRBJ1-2	CASSLVSRGYTF	TGTGCCAGCAGCTTAGTCTCTCGGGGCTACACCTTC
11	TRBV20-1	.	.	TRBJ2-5	CSAPVQETQYF	TGCAGTGCCCCAGTCCAAGAGACCCAGTACTTC
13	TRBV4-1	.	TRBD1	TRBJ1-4	CASSTYRGEKLFF	TGCGCCAGCAGCACATACAGGGGGGAAAAACTGTTTTTT
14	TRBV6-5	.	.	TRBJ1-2	CASSLDTPGNGYTF	TGTGCCAGCAGTTTGGACACACCCGGAAATGGCTACACCTTC
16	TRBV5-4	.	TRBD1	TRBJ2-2	CASSLHRGRDTGELFF	TGTGCCAGCAGCTTACACAGGGGCCGGGACACCGGGGAGCTGTTTTTT
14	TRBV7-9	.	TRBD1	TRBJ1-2	CASSSTGGAGGYTF	TGTGCCAGCAGCTCGACAGGGGGCGCAGGCGGCTACACCTTC
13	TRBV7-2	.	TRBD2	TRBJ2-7	CASSPGLAREQYF	TGTGCCAGCAGCCCGGGACTAGCACGCGAGCAGTACTTC
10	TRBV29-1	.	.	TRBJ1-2	CSVGSGGYTF	TGCAGCGTTGGATCAGGAGGCTACACCTTC
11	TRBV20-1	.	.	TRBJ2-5	CSARTEETQYF	TGCAGTGCACGGACAGAAGAGACCCAGTACTTC
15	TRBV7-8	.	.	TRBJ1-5	CASSLDGQATQPQHF	TGTGCCAGCAGCTTAGACGGACAAGCGACCCAGCCCCAGCATTTT
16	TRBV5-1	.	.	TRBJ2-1	CASSGGTAGAYNEQFF	TGCGCCAGCAGCGGGGGGACAGCCGGGGCCTACAATGAGCAGTTCTTC
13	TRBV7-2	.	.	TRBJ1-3	CASSDRQGNTIYF	TGTGCCAGCAGCGACCGACAGGGAAACACCATATATTTT
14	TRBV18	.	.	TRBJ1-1	CASSRPAGRPEAFF	TGTGCCAGCTCACGACCCGCTGGGAGGCCTGAAGCTTTCTTT
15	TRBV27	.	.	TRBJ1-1	CASSSFSLGNTEAFF	TGTGCCAGCAGTTCCTTCTCACTTGGGAACACTGAAGCTTTCTTT
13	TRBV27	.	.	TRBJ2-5	CASSRGATGPQYF	TGTGCCAGCAGTCGCGGGGCTACCGGGCCCCAGTACTTC
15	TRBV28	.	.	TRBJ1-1	CASSGQDTLNTEAFF	TGTGCCAGCAGTGGGCAGGACACATTGAACACTGAAGCTTTCTTT
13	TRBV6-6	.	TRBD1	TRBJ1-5	CASGQGVYQPQHF	TGTGCCAGCGGGCAGGGGGTATACCAGCCCCAGCATTTT